The 4 T cell receptor beta chains below were found in one sample sequenced in a study of CD8 T cells in ankylosing spondylitis. Each CDR3 protein is one row after TCRdb ran MiXCR on the 5' RACE reads. Of 300,000 to 350,000 distinct CDR3 sequences in the sample, about 20% were seen once. Sequencing used blood, either unsorted or a sorted T cell fraction (not recorded which). These receptors were taken from a female donor with ankylosing spondylitis or in good health (not recorded which).

This clonotype was seen a handful of times. The J gene is TRBJ2-7, the V gene TRBV7-2; the D call may be TRBD1 or TRBD2 (5 bases each). CDR1 and CDR2 (germline): SGHTA, FQGNSA. The CDR3 spans 16 residues. Trimming removed 1 base from V and 3 bases from J, with 16 bases in between. The CDR3 region has the DNA TGTGCCAGCAGCTTAGGGGCTGTGGGACCTAACTACGAGCAGTACTTC. Amino acids: CASSLGAVGPNYEQYF.

This rearrangement joins TRBV7-2 to TRBJ2-3; D might be TRBD2 (6 bases). This CDR3 contains 15 residues. Trimming cost V 5 bases and J 4 bases, with 16 bases left between them. Germline lookup yields CDR1 SGHTA and CDR2 FQGNSA. CDR3 sequence: CASSPPGWRADTQYF. Written as DNA, the CDR3 is TGTGCCAGCAGCCCCCCGGGGTGGAGGGCAGATACGCAGTATTTT.

This chain uses TRBV7-6 with TRBJ2-5; 7 nucleotides agree with TRBD1. V shed 6 bases and J 3 bases; nucleotides not matched to a gene: 4. Germline V gene sequence: CDR1 SGHVS, CDR2 FNYEAQ. The length of the CDR3 is 13 residues. DNA of the CDR3: TGTGCCAGCAGACCAGGGGGAAAAGAGACCCAGTACTTC. Protein sequence: CASRPGGKETQYF.

This sequence joins TRBV4-3 and TRBJ1-4, with D maybe TRBD1 (5 bases). This CDR3 has 13 residues. The V gene's germline CDR1 is LGHNA and CDR2 YSLEER. V lost 0 bases and J 7 bases, leaving 6 bases between the germline ends. The CDR3 nucleotides read TGCGCCAGCAGCCAAGATCAGGGTGAAAAACTGTTTTTT. Encoded protein: CASSQDQGEKLFF.